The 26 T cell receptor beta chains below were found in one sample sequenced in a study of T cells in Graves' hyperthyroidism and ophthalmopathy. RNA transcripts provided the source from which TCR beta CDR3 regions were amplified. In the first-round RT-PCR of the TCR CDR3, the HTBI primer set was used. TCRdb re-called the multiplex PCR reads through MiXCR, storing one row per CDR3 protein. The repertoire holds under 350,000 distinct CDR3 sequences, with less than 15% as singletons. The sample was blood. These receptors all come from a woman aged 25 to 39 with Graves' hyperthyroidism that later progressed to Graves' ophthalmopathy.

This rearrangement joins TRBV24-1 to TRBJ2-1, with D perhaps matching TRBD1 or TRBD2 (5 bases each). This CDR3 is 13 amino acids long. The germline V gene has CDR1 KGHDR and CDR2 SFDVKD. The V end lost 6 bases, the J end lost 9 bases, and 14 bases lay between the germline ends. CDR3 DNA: TGTGCCACCAGTTACAGGACTTGGGGTGAGCAGTTCTTC. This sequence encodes CATSYRTWGEQFF.

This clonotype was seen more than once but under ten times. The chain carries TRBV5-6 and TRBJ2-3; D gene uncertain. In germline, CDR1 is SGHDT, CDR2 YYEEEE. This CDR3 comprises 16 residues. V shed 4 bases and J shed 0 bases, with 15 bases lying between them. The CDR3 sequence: CASSTGVGTSTDTQYF. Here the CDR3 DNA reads TGTGCCAGCAGCACCGGTGTTGGCACTAGCACAGATACGCAGTATTTT. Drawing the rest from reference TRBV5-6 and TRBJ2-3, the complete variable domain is DAGVTQSPTHLIKTRGQQVTLRCSPKSGHDTVSWYQQALGQGPQFIFQYYEEEERQRGNFPDRFSGHQFPNYSSELNVNALLLGDSALYLCASSTGVGTSTDTQYFGPGTRLTVL.

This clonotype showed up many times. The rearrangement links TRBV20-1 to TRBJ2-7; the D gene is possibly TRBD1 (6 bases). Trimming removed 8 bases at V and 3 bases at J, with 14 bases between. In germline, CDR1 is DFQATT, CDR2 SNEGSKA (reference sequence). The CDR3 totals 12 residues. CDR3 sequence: CSLRQGGYEQYF. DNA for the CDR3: TGCAGTTTGAGACAAGGGGGCTACGAGCAGTACTTC.

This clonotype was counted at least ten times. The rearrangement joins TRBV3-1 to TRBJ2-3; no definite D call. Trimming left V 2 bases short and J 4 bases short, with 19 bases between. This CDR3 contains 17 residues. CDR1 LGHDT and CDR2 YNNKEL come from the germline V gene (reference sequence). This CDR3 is CASSQHLGTRWADTQYF. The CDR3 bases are TGTGCCAGCAGCCAACACCTCGGAACGCGTTGGGCAGATACGCAGTATTTT.

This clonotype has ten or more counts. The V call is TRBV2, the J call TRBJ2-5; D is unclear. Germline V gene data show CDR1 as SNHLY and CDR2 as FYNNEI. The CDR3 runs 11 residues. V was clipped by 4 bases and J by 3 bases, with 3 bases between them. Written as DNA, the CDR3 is TGTGCCAGCAGTGTGAAAGAGACCCAGTACTTC. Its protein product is CASSVKETQYF.

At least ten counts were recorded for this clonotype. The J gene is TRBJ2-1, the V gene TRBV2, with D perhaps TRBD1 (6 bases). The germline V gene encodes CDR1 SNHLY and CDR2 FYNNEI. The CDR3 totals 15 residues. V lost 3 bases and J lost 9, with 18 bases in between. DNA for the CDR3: TGTGCCAGCAGTGATCAGGGGCAGCCCACCGTTGAGCAGTTCTTC. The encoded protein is CASSDQGQPTVEQFF.

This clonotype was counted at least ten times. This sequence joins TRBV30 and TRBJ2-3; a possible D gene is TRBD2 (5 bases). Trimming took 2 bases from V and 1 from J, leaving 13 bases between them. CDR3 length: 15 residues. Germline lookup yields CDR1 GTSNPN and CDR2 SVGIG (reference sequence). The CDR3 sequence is CAWSWSGKGTDTQYF. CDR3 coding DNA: TGTGCCTGGAGTTGGAGCGGTAAAGGCACAGATACGCAGTATTTT.

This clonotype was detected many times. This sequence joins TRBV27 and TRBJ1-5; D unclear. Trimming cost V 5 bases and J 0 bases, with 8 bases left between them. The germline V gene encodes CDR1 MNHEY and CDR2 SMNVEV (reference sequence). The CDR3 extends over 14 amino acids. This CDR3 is CASSGSYSNQPQHF. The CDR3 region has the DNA TGTGCCAGCAGTGGGAGTTATAGCAATCAGCCCCAGCATTTT.

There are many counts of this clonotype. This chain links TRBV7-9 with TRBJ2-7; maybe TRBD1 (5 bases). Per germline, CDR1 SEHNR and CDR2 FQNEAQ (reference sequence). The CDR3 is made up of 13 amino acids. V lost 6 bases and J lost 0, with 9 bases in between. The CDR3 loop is CASRGAYSYEQYF. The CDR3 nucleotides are TGTGCCAGCAGAGGGGCTTACTCCTACGAGCAGTACTTC.

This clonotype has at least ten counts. CDR3 sequence reads: CASSLTRLSYGYTF. CDR3 sequence (DNA): TGCGCCAGCAGCTTGACTCGACTCAGCTATGGCTACACCTTC. The rearrangement uses TRBV5-1 and TRBJ1-2; D ambiguous. Germline CDR1 is SGHRS and CDR2 is YFSETQ. The CDR3 loop spans 14 amino acids. V was shortened by 1 base and J by 4 bases, with 11 bases between the two germline ends.

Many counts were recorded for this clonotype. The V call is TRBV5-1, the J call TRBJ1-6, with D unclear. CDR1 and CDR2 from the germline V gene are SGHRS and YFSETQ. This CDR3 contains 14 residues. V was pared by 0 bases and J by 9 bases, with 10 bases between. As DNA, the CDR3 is TGCGCCAGCAGCTTGGAAACCGAGAGTTCACCCCTCCACTTT. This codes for CASSLETESSPLHF.

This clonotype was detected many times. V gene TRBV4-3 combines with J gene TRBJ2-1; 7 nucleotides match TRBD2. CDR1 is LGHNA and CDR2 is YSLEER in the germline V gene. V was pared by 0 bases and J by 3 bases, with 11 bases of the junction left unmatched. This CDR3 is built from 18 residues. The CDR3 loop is CASSQERGMGTGYNEQFF. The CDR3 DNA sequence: TGCGCCAGCAGCCAAGAGCGGGGGATGGGGACGGGCTACAATGAGCAGTTCTTC.

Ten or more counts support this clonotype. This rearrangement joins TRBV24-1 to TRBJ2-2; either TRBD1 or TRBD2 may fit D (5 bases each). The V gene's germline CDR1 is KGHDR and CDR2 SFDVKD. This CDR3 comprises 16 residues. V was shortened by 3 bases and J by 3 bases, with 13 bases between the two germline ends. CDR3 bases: TGTGCCACCAGTGATCCCCGGGGCCTTCACACCGGGGAGCTGTTTTTT. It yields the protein CATSDPRGLHTGELFF.

The CDR3 coding sequence is TGTGCCAGCAGCGTAGGCCCGTCGACTAGCGGTCCCTACGAGCAGTACTTC. Residues: CASSVGPSTSGPYEQYF. The chain employs TRBV9 and TRBJ2-7; 9 bases map to TRBD2. The junction had 9 bases not matched to a gene; V was cut back by 0 bases and J by 2 bases. The CDR3 runs to 17 residues. CDR1 is SGDLS and CDR2 is YYNGEE in the germline V gene.

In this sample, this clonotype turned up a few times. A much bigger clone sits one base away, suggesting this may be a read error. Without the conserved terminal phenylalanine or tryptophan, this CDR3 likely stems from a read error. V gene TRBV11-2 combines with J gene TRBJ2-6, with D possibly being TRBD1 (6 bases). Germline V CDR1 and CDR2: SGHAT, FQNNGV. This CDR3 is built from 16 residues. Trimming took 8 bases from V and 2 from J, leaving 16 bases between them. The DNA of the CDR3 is TGTGCCAGCGGCCGGGACAACTACCCTGGGGCCAACGTCCTGACTTTA. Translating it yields CASGRDNYPGANVLTL.

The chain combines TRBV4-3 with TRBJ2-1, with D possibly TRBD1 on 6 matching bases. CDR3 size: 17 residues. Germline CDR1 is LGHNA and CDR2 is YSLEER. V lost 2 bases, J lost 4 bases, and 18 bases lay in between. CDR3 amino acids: CASSQRVGGTGYNEQFF. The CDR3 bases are TGCGCCAGCAGCCAAAGGGTTGGCGGAACAGGGTACAATGAGCAGTTCTTC.

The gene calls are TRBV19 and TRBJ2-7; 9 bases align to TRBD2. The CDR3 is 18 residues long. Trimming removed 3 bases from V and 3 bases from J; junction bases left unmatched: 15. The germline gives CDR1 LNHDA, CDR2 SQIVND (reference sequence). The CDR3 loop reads CASSMETSGSNYIYEQYF. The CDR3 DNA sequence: TGTGCCAGTAGTATGGAGACTAGCGGATCAAATTACATCTACGAGCAGTACTTC.

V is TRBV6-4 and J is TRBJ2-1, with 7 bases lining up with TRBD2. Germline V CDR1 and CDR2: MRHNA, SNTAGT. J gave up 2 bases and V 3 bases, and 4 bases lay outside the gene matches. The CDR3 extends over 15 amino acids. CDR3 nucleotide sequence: TGTGCCAGCAGTGATACTAGCGCCGCCTACAATGAGCAGTTCTTC. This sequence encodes CASSDTSAAYNEQFF.

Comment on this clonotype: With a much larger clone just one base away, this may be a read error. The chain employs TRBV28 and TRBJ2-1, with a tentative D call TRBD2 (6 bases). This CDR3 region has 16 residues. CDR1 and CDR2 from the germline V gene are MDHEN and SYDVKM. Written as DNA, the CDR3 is TGTGCCAGCAGTCCCCGAAAAAGCGGGCTTTACACTGAGCAGTTCTTC. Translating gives CASSPRKSGLYTEQFF.

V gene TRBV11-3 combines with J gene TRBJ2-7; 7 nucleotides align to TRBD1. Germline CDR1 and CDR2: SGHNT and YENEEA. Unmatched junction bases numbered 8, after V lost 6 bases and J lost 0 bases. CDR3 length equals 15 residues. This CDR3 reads CASSSFGTASYEQYF. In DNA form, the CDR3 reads TGTGCCAGCAGTTCCTTTGGGACAGCCTCCTACGAGCAGTACTTC.

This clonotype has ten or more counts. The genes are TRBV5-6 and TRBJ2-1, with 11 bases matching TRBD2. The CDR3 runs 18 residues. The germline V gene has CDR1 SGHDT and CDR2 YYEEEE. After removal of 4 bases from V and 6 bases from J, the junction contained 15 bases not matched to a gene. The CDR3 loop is CASSIGTSGFGGSNEQFF. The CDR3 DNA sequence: TGTGCCAGCAGCATCGGGACTAGCGGTTTCGGGGGCAGCAATGAGCAGTTCTTC. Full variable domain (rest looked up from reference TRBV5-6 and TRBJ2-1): DAGVTQSPTHLIKTRGQQVTLRCSPKSGHDTVSWYQQALGQGPQFIFQYYEEEERQRGNFPDRFSGHQFPNYSSELNVNALLLGDSALYLCASSIGTSGFGGSNEQFFGPGTRLTVL.

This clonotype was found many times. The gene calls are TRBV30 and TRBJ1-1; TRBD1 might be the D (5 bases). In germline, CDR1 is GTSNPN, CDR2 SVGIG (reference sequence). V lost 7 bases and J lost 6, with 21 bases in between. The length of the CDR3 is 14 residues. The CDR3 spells CAYALTDEMAEAFF. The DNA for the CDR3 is TGTGCCTATGCCTTGACAGACGAGATGGCTGAAGCTTTCTTT.

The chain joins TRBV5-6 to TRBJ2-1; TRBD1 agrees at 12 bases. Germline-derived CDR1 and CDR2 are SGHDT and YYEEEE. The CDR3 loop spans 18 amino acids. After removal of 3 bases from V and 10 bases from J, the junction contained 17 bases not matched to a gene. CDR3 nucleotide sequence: TGTGCCAGCAGCTCCGGGACAGGGGGCGTTTATACGATGGGGGAGCAGTTCTTC. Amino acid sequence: CASSSGTGGVYTMGEQFF.

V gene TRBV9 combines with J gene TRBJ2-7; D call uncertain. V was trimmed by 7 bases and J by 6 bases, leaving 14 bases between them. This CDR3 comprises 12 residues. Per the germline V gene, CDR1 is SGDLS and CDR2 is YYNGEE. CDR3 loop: CASATPGAEQYF. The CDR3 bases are TGTGCCAGCGCGACCCCCGGTGCCGAGCAGTACTTC.

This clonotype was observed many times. CDR3 in DNA: TGTGCCAGCAGTTTAGATGCCGGGACGAAGGGAAACTATGGCTACACCTTC. Translation gives CASSLDAGTKGNYGYTF. The rearrangement uses TRBV27 and TRBJ1-2; tentatively, D is TRBD1 (5 bases). Germline values: CDR1 MNHEY, CDR2 SMNVEV (reference sequence). This CDR3 has 17 amino acids. Between the trimmed V and J ends, which lost 2 bases and 2 bases, there was a span of 18 bases.

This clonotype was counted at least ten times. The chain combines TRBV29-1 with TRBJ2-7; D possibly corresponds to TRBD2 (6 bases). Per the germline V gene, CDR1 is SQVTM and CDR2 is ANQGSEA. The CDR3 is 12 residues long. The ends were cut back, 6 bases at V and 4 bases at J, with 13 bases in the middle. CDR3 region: CSVTGTSYEQYF. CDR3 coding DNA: TGCAGCGTGACCGGGACTTCTTACGAGCAGTACTTC.